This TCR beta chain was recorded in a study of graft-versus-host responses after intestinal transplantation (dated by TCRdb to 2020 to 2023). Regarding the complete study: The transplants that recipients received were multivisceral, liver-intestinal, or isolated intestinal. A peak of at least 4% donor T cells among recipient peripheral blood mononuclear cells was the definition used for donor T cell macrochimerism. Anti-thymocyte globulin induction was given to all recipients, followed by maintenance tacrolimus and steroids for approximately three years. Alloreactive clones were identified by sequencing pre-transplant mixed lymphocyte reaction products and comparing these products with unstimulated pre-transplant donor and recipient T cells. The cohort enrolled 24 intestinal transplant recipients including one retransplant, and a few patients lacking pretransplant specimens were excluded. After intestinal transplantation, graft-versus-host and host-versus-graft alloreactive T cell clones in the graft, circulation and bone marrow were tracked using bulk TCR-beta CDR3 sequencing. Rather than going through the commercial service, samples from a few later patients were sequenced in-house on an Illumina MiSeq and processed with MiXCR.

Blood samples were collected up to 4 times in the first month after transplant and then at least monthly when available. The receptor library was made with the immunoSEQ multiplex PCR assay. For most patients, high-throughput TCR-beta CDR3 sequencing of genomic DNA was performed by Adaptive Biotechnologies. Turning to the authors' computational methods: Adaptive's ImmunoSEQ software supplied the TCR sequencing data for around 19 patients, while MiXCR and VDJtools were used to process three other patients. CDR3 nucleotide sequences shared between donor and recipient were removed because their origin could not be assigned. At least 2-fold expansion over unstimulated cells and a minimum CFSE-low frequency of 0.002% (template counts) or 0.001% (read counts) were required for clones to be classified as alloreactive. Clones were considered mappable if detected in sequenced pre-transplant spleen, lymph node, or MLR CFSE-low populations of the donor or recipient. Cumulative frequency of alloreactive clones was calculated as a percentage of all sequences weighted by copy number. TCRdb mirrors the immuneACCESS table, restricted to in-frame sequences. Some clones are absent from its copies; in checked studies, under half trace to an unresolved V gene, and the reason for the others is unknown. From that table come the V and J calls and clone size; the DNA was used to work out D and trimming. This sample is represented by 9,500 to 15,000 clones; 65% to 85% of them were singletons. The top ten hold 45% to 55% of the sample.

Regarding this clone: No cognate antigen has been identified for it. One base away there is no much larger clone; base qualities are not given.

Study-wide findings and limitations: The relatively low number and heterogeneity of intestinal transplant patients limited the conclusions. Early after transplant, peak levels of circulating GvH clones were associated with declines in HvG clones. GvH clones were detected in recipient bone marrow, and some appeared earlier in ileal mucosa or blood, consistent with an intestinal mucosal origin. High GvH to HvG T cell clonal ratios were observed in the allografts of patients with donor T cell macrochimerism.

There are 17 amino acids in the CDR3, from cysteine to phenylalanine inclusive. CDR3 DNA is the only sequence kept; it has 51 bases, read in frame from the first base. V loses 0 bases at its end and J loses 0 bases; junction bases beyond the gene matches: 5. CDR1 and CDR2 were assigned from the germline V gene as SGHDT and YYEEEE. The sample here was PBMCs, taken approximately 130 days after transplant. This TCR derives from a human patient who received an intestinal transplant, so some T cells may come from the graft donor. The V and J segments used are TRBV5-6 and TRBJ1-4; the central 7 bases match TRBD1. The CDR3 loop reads CASSLVDRVATNEKLFF. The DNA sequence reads TGTGCCAGCAGCTTGGTTGACAGGGTCGCAACTAATGAAAAACTGTTTTTT.